This TCR beta chain appears in the sequencing data of a study of blood T cells in healthy people across ages. Study-level findings and limits: Investigators viewed diversity estimates from one million T cells as underestimates, the study reported.

Using a J-beta primer mix together with a sample-barcoded 5' primer, a second PCR was run for about 6 to 12 cycles. TCRdb recomputed calls from the 5' RACE reads with MiXCR, one row per CDR3 protein. Of 750,000 to 950,000 distinct CDR3 sequences listed, about 55% are singletons. There are a few counts of this clonotype. The target antigen is unknown. PBMCs, at least 6 million per sample, were isolated. The receptor comes from a man of 80 years or more in good health. The sample was blood.

The CDR3 sequence: CASSSPGETQYF. CDR3 nucleotides: TGTGCCAGCAGCTCCCCTGGGGAGACCCAGTACTTC. The chain employs TRBV7-2 and TRBJ2-5; D not resolved. Germline-derived CDR1 and CDR2 are SGHTA and FQGNSA. The CDR3 has 12 residues. V was pared by 4 bases and J by 5 bases, with 8 bases between.